Each of the 26 T cell receptor beta chains below was sequenced from the same sample in a study of identical twins' blood T cells. TCRdb reprocessed the 5' RACE reads via MiXCR and lists one record per CDR3 protein. The sample lists 400,000 or so distinct CDR3 sequences; about 28% were seen once. The sample consisted of PBMCs. The receptors originated from a woman between 18 and 55 years old in good health.

As for this clonotype: Compared with germline, one end of the junction differs, possibly owing to a read error. The chain carries TRBV20-1 and TRBJ1-1, with D tentatively TRBD1 (5 bases). This CDR3 comprises 13 residues. Germline CDR1 reads DFQATT; CDR2 reads SNEGSKA (reference sequence). CDR3 in DNA: TGCAGTGCTACTACAGGTATGAACACTGAGGCTTTCTTT. Translating it yields CSATTGMNTEAFF.

This clonotype has a single count. The J gene is TRBJ1-1, the V gene TRBV25-1; 9 nucleotides line up with TRBD1. With 2 bases clipped from V and 3 bases from J, the junction kept 7 bases outside the gene matches. Germline CDR1 is MGHDK and CDR2 is SYGVNS. This CDR3 has 16 residues. CDR3 DNA: TGTGCCAGCAGTGAAAGGACAGGGGCGAAAGACACTGAAGCTTTCTTT. Protein product: CASSERTGAKDTEAFF.

Turning to this clonotype: One junction end disagrees with the germline gene, perhaps due to a read error. This chain connects TRBV20-1 to TRBJ2-5, with a possible D match to TRBD2 (6 bases). Germline CDR1 is DFQATT and CDR2 is SNEGSKA (reference sequence). The CDR3 length is 13 residues. The chain's CDR3 is CSAKYGGEETQHF. The CDR3 nucleotides are TGCAGTGCAAAATATGGCGGGGAAGAGACCCAGCACTTC.

The sample holds many counts of this clonotype. This chain uses TRBV12-3 or TRBV12-4 with TRBJ1-3; a weak D match, TRBD1 (5 bases). With 5 bases removed from V and 2 bases from J, the gap between germline ends came to 16 bases. The CDR3 extends over 16 amino acids. This chain's CDR3 is CASSPAGTDAGNTIYF. The CDR3 coding sequence is TGTGCCAGCAGTCCGGCCGGGACTGATGCTGGAAACACCATATATTTT.

In this sample, this clonotype turned up a few times. The chain carries TRBV2 and TRBJ1-5; D might be TRBD1 (6 bases). CDR1 SNHLY and CDR2 FYNNEI come from the germline V gene. The V end lost 3 bases, the J end lost 6 bases, and 12 bases lay between the germline ends. The CDR3 covers 14 residues. The DNA for the CDR3 is TGTGCCAGCAGTGAGGCGGGGGGCCGTCAGCCCCAGCATTTT. Translated, it gives CASSEAGGRQPQHF.

In the case of this clonotype: This may be a read error, as it is one base from a much larger clone. This chain connects TRBV20-1 to TRBJ2-3, with D uncertain. The germline V gene encodes CDR1 DFQATT and CDR2 SNEGSKA (reference sequence). The CDR3 extends over 12 amino acids. In DNA form, the CDR3 reads TGCGGTGCTAGTAAGCAGGTGGATACGCAGTATTTT. Amino acids: CGASKQVDTQYF.

A word on this clonotype: The junction and the germline gene differ at one end; a read error may be behind it. This chain uses TRBV5-1 with TRBJ1-2, with 8 bases aligning to TRBD1. The CDR3 sequence is 14 residues long. Germline V lookup: CDR1 SGHRS, CDR2 YFSETQ. The CDR3 reads CASRVTGGDYDYTF. For the CDR3, the DNA is TGCGCCAGCAGGGTAACAGGGGGTGATTATGACTACACCTTC.

The gene calls are TRBV7-9 and TRBJ1-6; D gene unclear. The V gene's germline CDR1 is SEHNR and CDR2 FQNEAQ (reference sequence). There are 13 residues in the CDR3. V was cut by 0 bases and J by 8 bases, with 5 bases left in between. DNA of the CDR3: TGTGCCAGCAGCTTAGCGGAGGATTCACCCCTCCACTTT. Translating gives CASSLAEDSPLHF. Full variable domain (missing parts from reference TRBV7-9 and TRBJ1-6): DTGVSQNPRHKITKRGQNVTFRCDPISEHNRLYWYRQTLGQGPEFLTYFQNEAQLEKSRLLSDRFSAERPKGSFSTLEIQRTEQGDSAMYLCASSLAEDSPLHFGNGTRLTVT.

Only a few counts were recorded for this clonotype. The chain links TRBV29-1 to TRBJ1-4; a weak D match, TRBD1 (5 bases). Germline lookup yields CDR1 SQVTM and CDR2 ANQGSEA. With 3 bases removed from V and 7 bases from J, the gap between germline ends came to 12 bases. The CDR3 runs 13 residues. The CDR3 spells CSVDSGTGEKLFF. DNA of the CDR3: TGCAGCGTTGATTCTGGGACGGGTGAAAAACTGTTTTTT.

This clonotype has more than one count but fewer than ten. CDR3 nucleotide sequence: TGTGCCAGCAGCCGGGGACTAGCGGGGCCTTACTACGAGCAGTACTTC. Translation: CASSRGLAGPYYEQYF. The J gene is TRBJ2-7, the V gene TRBV5-4, with 13 bases aligning to TRBD2. The J segment lost 3 bases and the V segment lost 4 bases, leaving 7 bases of the junction unmatched. This CDR3 comprises 16 residues. Germline CDR1 SGHNT, CDR2 YYREEE (reference sequence).

The rearrangement links TRBV7-3 to TRBJ2-2; D ambiguous. The CDR3 is 13 amino acids. The germline V and J ends were trimmed by 4 bases and 3 bases, with 6 bases remaining between them. Germline V lookup: CDR1 SGHTA, CDR2 FQGTGA. For the CDR3, the DNA is TGTGCCAGCAGCTCGACACACACCGGGGAGCTGTTTTTT. It encodes CASSSTHTGELFF.

V is TRBV18 and J is TRBJ1-1, with D tentatively TRBD1 (5 bases). From germline, CDR1 is KGHSH and CDR2 LQKENI. The V end lost 3 bases, the J end lost 10 bases, and 9 bases lay between the germline ends. The CDR3 consists of 11 residues. CDR3 protein: CASSPRDGAFF. The DNA of the CDR3 is TGTGCCAGCTCACCCCGGGACGGAGCTTTCTTT.

This clonotype has just one count. The genes are TRBV5-1 and TRBJ1-1; no definite D call. The V gene's germline CDR1 is SGHRS and CDR2 YFSETQ. The V end lost 0 bases, the J end lost 0 bases, and 15 bases lay between the germline ends. This CDR3 comprises 17 residues. The CDR3 DNA is TGCGCCAGCAGCTTGGGGTTAGGCGGCTTGGTGAACACTGAAGCTTTCTTT. It encodes CASSLGLGGLVNTEAFF.

On this clonotype: One base away lies a much larger clone, so this may be a sequencing read error. V and J are TRBV4-1 and TRBJ1-6; D remains unclear. V lost 3 bases and J 11 bases, leaving 11 bases between the germline ends. The CDR3 has 13 amino acids. The germline V gene has CDR1 MGHRA and CDR2 YSYEKL. The CDR3 protein is CASSQDSRPPLHF. CDR3 DNA sequence: TGCGCCAGCAGCCAGGACTCGAGGCCACCCCTCCACTTT.

The V gene is TRBV20-1, the J gene TRBJ2-3; tentatively, D is TRBD1 (6 bases). V dropped 0 bases and J dropped 3 bases, with 16 bases sitting between them. This CDR3 is 16 amino acids long. Germline values: CDR1 DFQATT, CDR2 SNEGSKA (reference sequence). CDR3 nucleotide sequence: TGCAGTGCTAGAGATTTTGGGGGCATGGCGACAGATACGCAGTATTTT. It yields the protein CSARDFGGMATDTQYF.

This clonotype appeared a single time. The CDR3 DNA is TGTGCCAGCAGCGTAGTAGACTGGAGGAGCGCCGGGGAGCTGTTTTTT. Translation: CASSVVDWRSAGELFF. The chain employs TRBV9 and TRBJ2-2, with D tentatively TRBD2 (5 bases). V shed 0 bases and J shed 6 bases, with 15 bases lying between them. There are 16 residues in the CDR3. Germline V CDR1 and CDR2: SGDLS, YYNGEE.

This rearrangement joins TRBV15 to TRBJ2-3; D is unclear. Germline V gene lookup returns CDR1 LNHNV and CDR2 YYDKDF (reference sequence). V gave up 1 base and J gave up 4 bases, with 12 bases separating them. The CDR3 runs 15 residues. The CDR3, as DNA: TGTGCCACCAGCAGAGGGCTAGGCCCCGCAGATACGCAGTATTTT. Translated: CATSRGLGPADTQYF.

This clonotype was observed at least ten times. The rearrangement uses TRBV29-1 and TRBJ2-3; maybe TRBD1 (6 bases). With 1 base removed from V and 4 bases from J, the gap between germline ends came to 12 bases. Per the germline V gene, CDR1 is SQVTM and CDR2 is ANQGSEA. The CDR3 runs to 14 residues. CDR3 nucleotide sequence: TGCAGCGTTGAAGTCAGGAAGGGGGCAGATACGCAGTATTTT. As protein: CSVEVRKGADTQYF.

As to this clonotype: A much more abundant neighbour one base away suggests this may be a read error. The chain has TRBV18 and TRBJ1-1; D remains unclear. The length of the CDR3 is 13 residues. CDR1 is KGHSH, CDR2 LQKENI, per germline. With 8 bases removed from V and 5 bases from J, the gap between germline ends came to 15 bases. DNA for the CDR3: TGTGCCAGCCGGCCATGTGCGCGGACTGAAGCTTTCTTT. It translates to CASRPCARTEAFF. The variable domain in full, completed from reference TRBV18 and TRBJ1-1, reads NAGVMQNPRHLVRRRGQEARLRCSPMKGHSHVYWYRQLPEEGLKFMVYLQKENIIDESGMPKERFSAEFPKEGPSILRIQQVVRGDSAAYFCASRPCARTEAFFGQGTRLTVV.

Turning to this clonotype: The missing conserved phenylalanine or tryptophan at the end of this CDR3 makes a read error likely. V and J are TRBV29-1 and TRBJ1-2; D is unclear. The CDR3 contains 13 residues. CDR1 and CDR2 (germline): SQVTM, ANQGSEA. V was shortened by 4 bases and J by 6 bases, with 15 bases between the two germline ends. CDR3: CSVASPGLDGYTY. The CDR3, as DNA: TGCAGCGTTGCTTCCCCAGGCCTAGATGGCTACACCTAC.

J is TRBJ2-7 and V is TRBV5-1, with TRBD2 matching over 7 bases. V dropped 0 bases and J dropped 7; count of bases not matched to a gene: 4. Per germline, CDR1 SGHRS and CDR2 YFSETQ. The CDR3 runs 13 residues. CDR3 in amino acids: CASSLGLALEQYF. CDR3 bases: TGCGCCAGCAGCTTGGGACTAGCTCTTGAGCAGTACTTC.

The CDR3 sequence: CSINRENTEAFF. For the CDR3, the DNA is TGCAGCATTAACAGGGAGAACACTGAAGCTTTCTTT. This chain connects TRBV20-1 to TRBJ1-1; a weak D match, TRBD1 (6 bases). The CDR3 runs to 12 residues. The germline CDR1 and CDR2 sequences are DFQATT and SNEGSKA (reference sequence).

This clonotype was observed a handful of times. This chain connects TRBV5-1 to TRBJ1-1, with unresolved D. CDR1 is SGHRS, CDR2 YFSETQ, per germline. Deletions cut 0 bases from V and 6 bases from J, with 12 bases between. The CDR3 contains 14 residues. The CDR3 region has the DNA TGCGCCAGCAGCTTGGGAGGGCCGGGAGCTGAAGCTTTCTTT. It translates to CASSLGGPGAEAFF.

This clonotype was detected only a few times. The chain combines TRBV3-1 with TRBJ2-2; TRBD1 matches at 12 bases. The CDR3 covers 14 residues. Germline lookup yields CDR1 LGHDT and CDR2 YNNKEL (reference sequence). V shed 6 bases, J shed 5 bases, and the junction held 1 base outside the gene matches. CDR3 nucleotide sequence: TGTGCCAGCAGGGGACAGGGGGCGACCGGGGAGCTGTTTTTT. Residues: CASRGQGATGELFF.

A single count supports this clonotype. At one boundary the junction diverges from the germline segment, which might be a read error. V gene TRBV19 combines with J gene TRBJ1-2; perhaps TRBD1 as D (6 bases). Germline V lookup: CDR1 LNHDA, CDR2 SQIVND (reference sequence). The CDR3 is 11 amino acids. CDR3 amino acids: CTSIGGLGYTF. In nucleotides, the CDR3 is TGTACCAGTATAGGGGGACTCGGCTACACCTTC.

V and J are TRBV18 and TRBJ1-4, with D hard to call. The V gene lost 1 base and the J gene lost 2 bases, with 8 bases spanning the gap. Germline-derived CDR1 and CDR2 are KGHSH and LQKENI. The CDR3 spans 15 residues. CDR3: CASSPRRSTNEKLFF. CDR3 coding DNA: TGTGCCAGCTCACCACGGCGCAGTACTAATGAAAAACTGTTTTTT.